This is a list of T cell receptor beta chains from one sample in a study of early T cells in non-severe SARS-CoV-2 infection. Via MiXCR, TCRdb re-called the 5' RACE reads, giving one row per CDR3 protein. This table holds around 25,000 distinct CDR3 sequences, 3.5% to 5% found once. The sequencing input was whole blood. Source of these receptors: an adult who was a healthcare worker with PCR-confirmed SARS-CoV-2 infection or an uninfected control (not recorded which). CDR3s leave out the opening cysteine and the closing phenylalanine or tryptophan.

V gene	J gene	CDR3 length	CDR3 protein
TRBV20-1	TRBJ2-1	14	SARDLGGSSYNEQF
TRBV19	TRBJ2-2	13	ASRSRTLNTGELF
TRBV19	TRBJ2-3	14	ASSLVGAGAEDTQY
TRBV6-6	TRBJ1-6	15	ASSYSVQAGGVSPLH
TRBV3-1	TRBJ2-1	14	ASSQVPGLVYNEQF
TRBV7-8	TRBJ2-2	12	ASSLGGFDGELF
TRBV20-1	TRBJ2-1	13	SARDWKLPYNEQF
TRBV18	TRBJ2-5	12	ASSPLQAGETQY
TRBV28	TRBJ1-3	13	ASRPGQSSGNTIY
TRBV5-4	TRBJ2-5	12	ASSPGTLHETQY
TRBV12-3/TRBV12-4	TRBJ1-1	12	ASTPGGWGTEAF
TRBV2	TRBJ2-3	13	ASGGTSGTTDTQY
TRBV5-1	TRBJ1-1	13	ASSLYPTGDTEAF
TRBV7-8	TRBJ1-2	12	ASSQNRVGYGYT
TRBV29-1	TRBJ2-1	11	SVEEKGTNEQF
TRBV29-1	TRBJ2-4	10	SVGDRADIQY
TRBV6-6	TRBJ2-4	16	ASSLGGAGGLAKNIQY
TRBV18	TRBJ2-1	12	ASSPYRGKNEQF
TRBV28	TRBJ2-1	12	ASSFRTAGNEQF
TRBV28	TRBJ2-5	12	ASSDGSLQETQY
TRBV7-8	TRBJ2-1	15	ASSLARSPEILDEQF
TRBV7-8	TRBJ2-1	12	ASSLARGEREQF
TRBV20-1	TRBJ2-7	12	SAAKTGLVKEQY
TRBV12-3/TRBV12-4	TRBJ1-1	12	ASSKPTGNTEAF
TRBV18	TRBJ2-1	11	ASSPGPRNEQF
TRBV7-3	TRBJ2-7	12	ASSQSPTSGEQY
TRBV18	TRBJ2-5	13	ASSPYRTEVETQY
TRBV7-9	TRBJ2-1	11	ASSLRGVNEQF
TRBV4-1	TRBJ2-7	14	ASSLNSEKAFYEQY
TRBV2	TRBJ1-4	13	ASSRGRDTNEKLF
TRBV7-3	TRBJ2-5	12	ASSLNSGEETQY
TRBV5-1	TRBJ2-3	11	ASKPGGIDTQY
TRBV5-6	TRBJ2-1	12	ASSLGAVYNEQF
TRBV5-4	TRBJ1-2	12	ASSSTGADYGYT
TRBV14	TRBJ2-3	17	ASSQAGTSGRGGTDTQY
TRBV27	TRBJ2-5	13	ASSLSGSWGETQY
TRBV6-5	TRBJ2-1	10	ASGPTANEQF
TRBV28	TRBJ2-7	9	ASRVAAEQY
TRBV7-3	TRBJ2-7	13	ASSLTGGPDYEQY
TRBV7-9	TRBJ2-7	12	ASSFQGAPYEQY
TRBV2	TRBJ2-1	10	ASNPDGREQF
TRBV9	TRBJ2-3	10	ASSGTGGTQY
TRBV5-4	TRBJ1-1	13	ASSPTGGVNTEAF
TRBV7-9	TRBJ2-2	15	ASSLGPKQANTGELF
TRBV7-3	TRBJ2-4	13	ASSLRGLDKNIQY
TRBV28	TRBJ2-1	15	ASSFVAAGPRNNEQF
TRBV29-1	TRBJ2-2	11	SVELLAAGELF
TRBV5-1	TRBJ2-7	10	ASSLEGFEQY
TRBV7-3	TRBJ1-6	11	ASSEIPGQSLH
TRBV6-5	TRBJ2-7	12	ASSYGSFANEQY
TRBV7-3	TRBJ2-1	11	ASSSGPINEQF
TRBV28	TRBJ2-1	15	ASSSPGIAGVYNEQF
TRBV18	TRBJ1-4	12	ASAIQNSNEKLF
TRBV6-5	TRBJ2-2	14	ASSFSGQLNTGELF